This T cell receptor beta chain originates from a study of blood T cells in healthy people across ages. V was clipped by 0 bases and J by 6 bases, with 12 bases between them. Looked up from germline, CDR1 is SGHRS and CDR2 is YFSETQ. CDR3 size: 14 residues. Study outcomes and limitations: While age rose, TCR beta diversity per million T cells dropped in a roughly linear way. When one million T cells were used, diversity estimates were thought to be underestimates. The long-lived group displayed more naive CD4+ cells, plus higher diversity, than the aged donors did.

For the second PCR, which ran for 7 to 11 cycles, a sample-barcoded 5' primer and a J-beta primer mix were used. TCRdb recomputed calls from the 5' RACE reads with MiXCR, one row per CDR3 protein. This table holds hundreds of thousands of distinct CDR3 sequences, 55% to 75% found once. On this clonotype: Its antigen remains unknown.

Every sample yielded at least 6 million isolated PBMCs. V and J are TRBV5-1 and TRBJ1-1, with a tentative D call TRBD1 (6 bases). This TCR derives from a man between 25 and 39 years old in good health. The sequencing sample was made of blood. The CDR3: CASSLDGQQAEAFF. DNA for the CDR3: TGCGCCAGCAGCTTGGATGGACAGCAGGCTGAAGCTTTCTTT. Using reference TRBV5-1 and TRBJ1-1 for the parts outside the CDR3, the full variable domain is KAGVTQTPRYLIKTRGQQVTLSCSPISGHRSVSWYQQTPGQGLQFLFEYFSETQRNKGNFPGRFSGRQFSNSRSEMNVSTLELGDSALYLCASSLDGQQAEAFFGQGTRLTVV.